The 26 T cell receptor beta chains below all came from one sample that was sequenced in a study of cytomegalovirus exposure and HLA in healthy donors (dated by TCRdb to the late 2010s). Library prep was done by the immunoSEQ multiplex PCR assay. The multiplex PCR relied on a mix of 60 forward primers for TCR Vbeta segments and 13 reverse primers for TCR Jbeta segments. As stored in TCRdb, this immuneACCESS dataset retains in-frame rearrangements with V and J assigned. A fraction of the clones does not appear; measured against another copy, unresolved V genes explain less than half of the discrepancy, and the remainder lacks a known reason. For this sample the table gives 95,000 or so clones, of which 81% were detected only once. The ten largest clones capture about 3.9% of the sample. Source material: PBMCs. These receptors all come from a woman aged 70 to 79 in good health and CMV-seropositive.

The chain couples TRBV11-3 to TRBJ2-6; 8 bases line up with TRBD1. J gave up 8 bases and V 8 bases, and 8 bases lay outside the gene matches. The CDR3 loop spans 14 amino acids. Looked up from germline, CDR1 is SGHNT and CDR2 is YENEEA. CDR3 nucleotide sequence: TGTGCCAGCGGATCACAGGGGGATACCAACGTCCTGACTTTC. This translates into CASGSQGDTNVLTF.

This clone was observed once. V and J are TRBV30 and TRBJ2-6, with a weak D call TRBD2 (5 bases). This CDR3 contains 20 residues. In germline, CDR1 is GTSNPN, CDR2 SVGIG (reference sequence). V was cut by 0 bases and J by 1 base, with 22 bases left in between. This chain's CDR3 is CAWSVEGPEGYWSGANVLTF. The CDR3 DNA sequence: TGTGCCTGGAGTGTAGAGGGTCCAGAGGGTTATTGGTCTGGGGCCAACGTCCTGACTTTC.

The chain carries TRBV19 and TRBJ1-1; no clear D. V gave up 6 bases and J gave up 6 bases, with 17 bases separating them. Per germline, CDR1 LNHDA and CDR2 SQIVND (reference sequence). This CDR3 has 14 amino acids. The CDR3 region is CASSRPGRGSEAFF. CDR3 coding DNA: TGTGCCAGTAGCCGACCGGGCCGGGGATCTGAAGCTTTCTTT.

This clone was detected once. V is TRBV5-1 and J is TRBJ1-2, with D perhaps matching TRBD1 (6 bases). Germline assignment: CDR1 SGHRS and CDR2 YFSETQ. With 1 base removed from V and 1 base from J, the gap between germline ends came to 14 bases. The CDR3 is 16 amino acids. The CDR3 DNA follows: TGCGCCAGCAGCTTGTTTGGGGGCCCGAATAACTATGGCTACACCTTC. As protein: CASSLFGGPNNYGYTF.

The gene calls are TRBV7-9 and TRBJ2-7, with 10 bases aligning to TRBD1. The V and J ends lost 3 bases and 6 bases, in that order; junction bases with no gene match: 5. The CDR3 is made up of 14 amino acids. Germline CDR1 is SEHNR and CDR2 is FQNEAQ (reference sequence). The DNA for the CDR3 is TGTGCCAGCAGCTTCCCCGGGACAGGGGTCGAGCAGTACTTC. The encoded protein is CASSFPGTGVEQYF. The variable domain in full, with the rest retrieved from reference TRBV7-9 and TRBJ2-7, is DTGVSQNPRHKITKRGQNVTFRCDPISEHNRLYWYRQTLGQGPEFLTYFQNEAQLEKSRLLSDRFSAERPKGSFSTLEIQRTEQGDSAMYLCASSFPGTGVEQYFGPGTRLTVT.

The rearrangement joins TRBV18 to TRBJ2-7, with D possibly being TRBD2 (6 bases). CDR1 is KGHSH and CDR2 is LQKENI in the germline V gene. The V gene lost 4 bases and the J gene lost 5 bases, with 24 bases spanning the gap. The CDR3 extends over 17 amino acids. The CDR3 region has the DNA TGTGCCAGCTCACGAGCCTGGAGGGAGCGTAAACAGGACGAGCAGTACTTC. Protein sequence: CASSRAWRERKQDEQYF.

The rearrangement links TRBV7-9 to TRBJ2-7; possibly TRBD1 for D (7 bases). V was trimmed by 4 bases and J by 1 base, leaving 14 bases between them. Germline assignment: CDR1 SEHNR and CDR2 FQNEAQ (reference sequence). The CDR3 length is 15 residues. The CDR3 coding sequence is TGTGCCAGCAGCTCTCCGGAGGGGGCTTCCTACGAGCAGTACTTC. It encodes CASSSPEGASYEQYF.

The chain recombines TRBV19 with TRBJ2-1, with TRBD2 identical over 11 bases. This CDR3 is built from 17 residues. Germline CDR1 is LNHDA and CDR2 is SQIVND (reference sequence). The ends lost 4 bases at V and 11 bases at J; junction bases unmatched: 16. CDR3 amino acids: CASSTTGLAGKVVKQFF. CDR3 bases: TGTGCCAGTAGTACCACCGGACTAGCGGGTAAAGTGGTGAAGCAGTTCTTC.

V gene TRBV9 combines with J gene TRBJ1-4, with D perhaps matching TRBD1 (6 bases). The CDR3 runs to 15 residues. Trimming cost V 4 bases and J 5 bases, with 15 bases left between them. CDR1 and CDR2 from the germline V gene are SGDLS and YYNGEE. In DNA form, the CDR3 reads TGTGCCAGCAGCTCGCCGACAGGACCAAATGAAAAACTGTTTTTT. Translated, it gives CASSSPTGPNEKLFF. The variable domain in full, completed from reference TRBV9 and TRBJ1-4, reads DSGVTQTPKHLITATGQRVTLRCSPRSGDLSVYWYQQSLDQGLQFLIQYYNGEERAKGNILERFSAQQFPDLHSELNLSSLELGDSALYFCASSSPTGPNEKLFFGSGTQLSVL.

This chain uses TRBV19 with TRBJ1-6; 8 positions match TRBD1. The junction had 7 bases not matched to a gene; V was cut back by 5 bases and J by 7 bases. The length of the CDR3 is 15 residues. Germline loops: CDR1 LNHDA, CDR2 SQIVND (reference sequence). As DNA, the CDR3 is TGTGCCAGTAGTGCAACAGGGGGGATCAATTCACCCCTCCACTTT. It yields the protein CASSATGGINSPLHF.

CDR3 DNA sequence: TGTGCTAGTGGTTTTATGGGAGGATCCTACGAGCAGTACTTC. This gives the protein CASGFMGGSYEQYF. The V gene is TRBV12-5, the J gene TRBJ2-7; D is perhaps TRBD2 (6 bases). Trimming took 3 bases from V and 1 from J, leaving 10 bases between them. Per the germline V gene, CDR1 is LGHNT and CDR2 is FRNRAP. This CDR3 has 14 residues.

The rearrangement joins TRBV21-1 to TRBJ2-3; TRBD2 is the table's D call and was not checked against the DNA. TRBV21-1 is designated a pseudogene. The CDR3 runs 14 residues. CDR3 coding DNA: TGTGCCAGCTACGCGCCCACTAGCACAGATACGCAGTATTTT. Translated: CASYAPTSTDTQYF.

This clone was counted a single time. The rearrangement uses TRBV7-2 and TRBJ1-5; D not certain. Trimming took 5 bases from V and 6 from J, leaving 11 bases between them. This CDR3 has 13 amino acids. Germline CDR1 reads SGHTA; CDR2 reads FQGNSA. The CDR3 DNA sequence: TGTGCCAGCAGCCCCCAAGGGAGTCAGCCCCAGCATTTT. It translates to CASSPQGSQPQHF.

The chain uses TRBV5-1 and TRBJ1-1, with a weak D call TRBD1 (6 bases). CDR3 size: 16 residues. V was pared by 0 bases and J by 4 bases, with 16 bases between. From germline, CDR1 is SGHRS and CDR2 YFSETQ. In DNA, the CDR3 is TGCGCCAGCAGCTTGGTTCCAGGGGCCTACGGCACTGAAGCTTTCTTT. It encodes CASSLVPGAYGTEAFF.

The chain uses TRBV30 and TRBJ1-6; D is uncertain. CDR3 length: 13 residues. The germline V and J ends were trimmed by 1 base and 7 bases, with 8 bases remaining between them. The germline V gene has CDR1 GTSNPN and CDR2 SVGIG (reference sequence). The CDR3 DNA reads as TGTGCCTGGAGTGGGTCAGTGAATTCACCCCTCCACTTT. Translated: CAWSGSVNSPLHF.

This chain links TRBV10-3 with TRBJ1-3; TRBD1 matches 7 bases. Germline lookup yields CDR1 ENHRY and CDR2 SYGVKD. CDR3 length: 13 residues. Germline trimming cut 10 bases from V and 7 bases from J; bases unmatched to any gene: 10. The DNA for the CDR3 is TGTGCCACCTCCGGGACAGTGGGCAACACCATATATTTT. This codes for CATSGTVGNTIYF.

The chain joins TRBV4-3 to TRBJ2-5, with TRBD2 matching over 16 bases. CDR1 LGHNA and CDR2 YSLEER come from the germline V gene. The CDR3 totals 18 residues. J was trimmed by 1 base and V by 4 bases; bases with no gene match: 6. CDR3: CASSLGLAGGPFQETQYF. In DNA form, the CDR3 reads TGCGCCAGCAGCCTGGGACTAGCGGGAGGGCCCTTCCAAGAGACCCAGTACTTC.

The chain carries TRBV15 and TRBJ2-3; maybe TRBD1 (5 bases). With 4 bases removed from V and 5 bases from J, the gap between germline ends came to 10 bases. CDR1 is LNHNV and CDR2 is YYDKDF in the germline V gene (reference sequence). There are 13 residues in the CDR3. The CDR3: CATSIRAGDTQYF. DNA of the CDR3: TGTGCCACCAGCATCAGGGCCGGAGATACGCAGTATTTT.

This chain links TRBV5-1 with TRBJ2-5; D is possibly TRBD1 (6 bases). V lost 0 bases and J 2 bases, leaving 8 bases between the germline ends. The length of the CDR3 is 14 residues. CDR1 is SGHRS and CDR2 is YFSETQ in the germline V gene. CDR3 protein: CASSLAGTQETQYF. In DNA, the CDR3 is TGCGCCAGCAGCTTGGCGGGGACACAAGAGACCCAGTACTTC.

This chain joins TRBV19 and TRBJ1-5; 7 bases align to TRBD1. Trimming at V came to 4 bases and at J to 7 bases, leaving 7 bases not matched to a gene. CDR1 and CDR2 (germline): LNHDA, SQIVND (reference sequence). This CDR3 comprises 14 residues. CDR3 nucleotide sequence: TGTGCCAGTAGTACCACACAGGGGAACCAGCCCCAGCATTTT. Translating it yields CASSTTQGNQPQHF.

In this sample, this clone turned up once. The chain joins TRBV30 to TRBJ1-3; 9 nucleotides agree with TRBD1. Unmatched junction bases numbered 10, after V lost 5 bases and J lost 5 bases. The germline V gene encodes CDR1 GTSNPN and CDR2 SVGIG (reference sequence). There are 15 residues in the CDR3. The CDR3 loop is CAWVQQGASRNTIYF. The CDR3 DNA is TGTGCCTGGGTCCAACAGGGGGCTAGTCGAAACACCATATATTTT.

The CDR3, as DNA: TGTGCCAGCAGCTTGGGACAGGCCTACAATGAGCAGTTCTTC. Translation gives CASSLGQAYNEQFF. The J gene is TRBJ2-1, the V gene TRBV5-5; maybe TRBD1 (6 bases). CDR3 length: 14 residues. In germline, CDR1 is SGHKS, CDR2 YYEKEE (reference sequence). The germline V and J ends were trimmed by 0 bases and 2 bases, with 6 bases remaining between them.

The V and J genes are TRBV2 and TRBJ2-4, with D possibly TRBD2 on 6 matching bases. The ends were cut back, 0 bases at V and 3 bases at J, with 9 bases in the middle. Germline CDR1 SNHLY, CDR2 FYNNEI. The CDR3 length is 15 residues. CDR3 region: CASSEARGYKNIQYF. In nucleotides, the CDR3 is TGTGCCAGCAGTGAAGCGCGGGGTTACAAAAACATTCAGTACTTC.

This chain uses TRBV15 with TRBJ2-6, with 9 bases matching TRBD2. Losses at the gene ends were 5 bases for V and 4 bases for J; bases not matched to a gene: 12. Germline values: CDR1 LNHNV, CDR2 YYDKDF (reference sequence). CDR3 size: 18 residues. CDR3: CATSRQLREGSGANVLTF. The CDR3 DNA sequence: TGTGCCACCAGCCGCCAGTTGCGGGAGGGATCCGGGGCCAACGTCCTGACTTTC.

The genes are TRBV18 and TRBJ1-5; D remains ambiguous. V was pared by 3 bases and J by 7 bases, with 13 bases between. The CDR3 spans 14 residues. Germline V gene sequence: CDR1 KGHSH, CDR2 LQKENI. CDR3 nucleotide sequence: TGTGCCAGCTCACCCCGGGAGGTAACGCAGCCCCAGCATTTT. Protein: CASSPREVTQPQHF.

This chain joins TRBV7-3 and TRBJ2-2; D is unclear. Germline CDR1 is SGHTA and CDR2 is FQGTGA. V was pared by 4 bases and J by 7 bases, with 13 bases between. The CDR3 consists of 14 residues. The CDR3 sequence is CASSSSMSNGELFF. CDR3 DNA sequence: TGTGCCAGCAGCTCGTCTATGTCAAACGGGGAGCTGTTTTTT.